This TCR beta chain emerged from a study of breast tumors, draining lymph nodes, adjacent tissues. This clonotype was seen at least ten times. Its antigen remains unknown. A junction boundary mismatches the germline segment, possibly from a read error. Study-level findings and limits: That most tumor T cells come from lymph nodes remained unproven. Tumor repertoires ranked between lymph nodes and nontumor tissue in diversity, with V and J gene preferences. Luminal-like breast cancer showed significantly greater tumor-nontumor repertoire similarity than basal-like breast cancer did. Most tumor T cells seemingly derive from lymph node, then expand in tumor.

Per the germline V gene, CDR1 is MNHEY and CDR2 is SMNVEV (reference sequence). CDR3 length: 14 residues. Axillary draining lymph nodes of breast cancer patients supplied the node samples. TCRdb itself ran the multiplex PCR reads through MiXCR, one entry per CDR3 protein. The data contain about 180,000 distinct CDR3 sequences, roughly a third of them seen just once; the ten biggest clones take up about 4.5%. The clonotype comes from a female donor with breast cancer. Some clones in this sample may be carry-over from other donors' samples. Material: axillary lymph node tissue. This chain joins TRBV27 and TRBJ2-7, with 8 nucleotides matching TRBD1. The CDR3 region is CASSPRQGSYEQYF. The CDR3 coding sequence is TGTGCTAGCAGCCCGAGACAGGGGAGCTACGAGCAGTACTTC.